Each of the 29 T cell receptor beta chains below was sequenced from the same sample in a study of response to subunit inactivated influenza vaccine. Each CDR3 protein gets one entry after TCRdb re-called the RT-PCR reads with MiXCR. The repertoire holds 550,000 to 650,000 distinct CDR3 sequences, with 12% as singletons. The source was PBMCs from blood, collected on the day of vaccination. All receptors come from a middle-aged man who received an inactivated influenza vaccine.

The rearrangement uses TRBV5-8 and TRBJ2-5; D not resolved. Germline V gene sequence: CDR1 SGHTS, CDR2 YDEGEE. The CDR3 sequence is 13 residues long. V was clipped by 9 bases and J by 4 bases, with 16 bases between them. CDR3 loop: CAIGLGLSETQYF. Written as DNA, the CDR3 is TGTGCCATCGGCTTGGGCCTCTCAGAGACCCAGTACTTC.

This clonotype has ten or more counts. This sequence joins TRBV5-1 and TRBJ2-7, with TRBD1 as a possible D gene (6 bases). This CDR3 has 14 amino acids. Germline assignment: CDR1 SGHRS and CDR2 YFSETQ. Trimming shortened V by 4 bases and J by 1 base, and 12 bases separated the two germline ends. CDR3 coding DNA: TGCGCCAGCAGCCTAAACGGACAGTCCTACGAGCAGTACTTC. Translation: CASSLNGQSYEQYF.

Only a few counts were recorded for this clonotype. V and J are TRBV6-2 or TRBV6-3 and TRBJ2-3; 10 bases match TRBD2. Germline V gene sequence: CDR1 MNHEY, CDR2 SVGEGT. Unmatched junction bases numbered 3, after V lost 7 bases and J lost 2 bases. The CDR3 loop spans 14 amino acids. The CDR3 spells CASKLAGNTDTQYF. CDR3 DNA: TGTGCCAGCAAACTAGCGGGAAACACAGATACGCAGTATTTT.

There are many counts of this clonotype. The chain recombines TRBV11-2 with TRBJ2-7; 8 bases are shared with TRBD1. The CDR3 is 14 residues long. Per the germline V gene, CDR1 is SGHAT and CDR2 is FQNNGV. V shed 5 bases and J 2 bases; nucleotides not matched to a gene: 5. Written as DNA, the CDR3 is TGTGCCAGCAGCGCCGGGACAGGAACCTACGAGCAGTACTTC. Amino acids: CASSAGTGTYEQYF.

This sequence joins TRBV5-1 and TRBJ2-5; 10 positions agree with TRBD1. V was clipped by 0 bases and J by 3 bases; unmatched bases: 8. Germline-derived CDR1 and CDR2 are SGHRS and YFSETQ. The CDR3 is made up of 17 amino acids. The CDR3 is CASSLGRDRGPKETQYF. CDR3 DNA: TGCGCCAGCAGCTTGGGTCGGGACAGGGGTCCGAAAGAGACCCAGTACTTC.

The chain uses TRBV20-1 and TRBJ2-1; 7 bases match TRBD2. The V segment lost 0 bases and the J segment 0 bases; nucleotides outside the gene matches: 5. Germline-derived CDR1 and CDR2 are DFQATT and SNEGSKA (reference sequence). This CDR3 comprises 16 residues. The CDR3 DNA sequence: TGCAGTGCTAGAGATGGGCGGGGGTACTCCTACAATGAGCAGTTCTTC. Translated, it gives CSARDGRGYSYNEQFF.

V usage is TRBV20-1 and J usage is TRBJ1-3; D possibly corresponds to TRBD1 (5 bases). This CDR3 has 12 residues. Germline CDR1 reads DFQATT; CDR2 reads SNEGSKA (reference sequence). Trimming cost V 5 bases and J 5 bases, with 10 bases left between them. In DNA form, the CDR3 reads TGCAGTGCTCGGGGCGGTAGAAACACCATATATTTT. Translated, it gives CSARGGRNTIYF.

With respect to this clonotype: An end of the junction does not agree with germline; a read error may underlie this. The chain combines TRBV27 with TRBJ2-7; D tentatively fits TRBD1 or TRBD2 (5 bases each). This CDR3 contains 13 residues. Germline V gene sequence: CDR1 MNHEY, CDR2 SMNVEV (reference sequence). The CDR3 protein is CASSLGVSYEQNF. CDR3 nucleotides: TGTGCCAGCAGCTTGGGGGTTTCCTACGAGCAGAACTTC.

V is TRBV20-1 and J is TRBJ2-5; D not certain. The germline CDR1 and CDR2 sequences are DFQATT and SNEGSKA (reference sequence). Deletions cut 4 bases from V and 4 bases from J, with 19 bases between. The CDR3 totals 15 residues. CDR3 amino acids: CSAKVPRSSGETQYF. CDR3 sequence (DNA): TGCAGTGCTAAGGTCCCCAGGTCCTCGGGAGAGACCCAGTACTTC.

This clonotype appeared a few times. The chain employs TRBV7-8 and TRBJ2-5, with TRBD1 matching over 7 bases. The ends lost 5 bases at V and 0 bases at J; junction bases unmatched: 6. There are 15 residues in the CDR3. Germline V gene data show CDR1 as SGHVS and CDR2 as FQNEAQ. The CDR3 nucleotides read TGTGCCAGCAGCCTGAGGGACAGTTACCAAGAGACCCAGTACTTC. This translates into CASSLRDSYQETQYF.

This clonotype was recorded at least ten times. The chain combines TRBV20-1 with TRBJ1-1, with D perhaps TRBD1 (5 bases). V lost 5 bases to trimming and J lost 1 base, with 11 bases between them. The CDR3 spans 13 residues. Per germline, CDR1 DFQATT and CDR2 SNEGSKA (reference sequence). CDR3 coding DNA: TGCAGTGCTTTCGGGACGGCGAACACTGAAGCTTTCTTT. Protein product: CSAFGTANTEAFF.

Remarks on this clonotype: This sequence may be a read error, since a much larger clone differs from it by one base. The chain has TRBV28 and TRBJ2-1; 7 bases are shared with TRBD2. The CDR3 is made up of 16 amino acids. The trim removed 5 bases at V and 3 bases at J, leaving 10 bases unmatched. Germline CDR1 is MDHEN and CDR2 is SYDVKM. This CDR3 is CASSITTSVNYNEQFF. The CDR3 nucleotides read TGTGCCAGCAGTATCACCACTAGCGTGAACTACAATGAGCAGTTCTTC.

This clonotype was found a few times. CDR3 residues: CSVEDEKLFF. The CDR3 nucleotides read TGCAGCGTTGAGGACGAAAAACTGTTTTTT. V gene TRBV29-1 combines with J gene TRBJ1-4; D gene uncertain. Germline V gene lookup returns CDR1 SQVTM and CDR2 ANQGSEA. The CDR3 has 10 residues. V dropped 3 bases and J dropped 8 bases, with 4 bases sitting between them.

This clonotype was detected only a few times. The chain couples TRBV21-1 to TRBJ1-5; TRBD1 reflects the table's D call only, with no check against the DNA. TRBV21-1 is labeled a pseudogene. The CDR3 consists of 19 residues. In DNA form, the CDR3 reads TGTGCCAGCAGCAAATTCGGGGGACGCGGATTCCTTTGCAATCAGCCCCAGCATTTT. This sequence encodes CASSKFGGRGFLCNQPQHF.

The gene calls are TRBV15 and TRBJ2-5, with TRBD2 matching over 7 bases. This CDR3 comprises 15 residues. V gave up 5 bases and J gave up 4 bases; unmatched junction bases: 10. Germline lookup yields CDR1 LNHNV and CDR2 YYDKDF (reference sequence). CDR3 sequence reads: CATSARPGGGETQYF. CDR3 nucleotides: TGTGCCACCAGCGCCCGCCCGGGAGGAGGAGAGACCCAGTACTTC.

This clonotype was recorded at least ten times. The chain combines TRBV29-1 with TRBJ2-5; no definite D call. Germline V lookup: CDR1 SQVTM, CDR2 ANQGSEA. The CDR3 loop spans 13 amino acids. Trimming pared 5 bases from V and 0 bases from J, leaving 10 bases between. The DNA of the CDR3 is TGCAGCGTTCCTGGGATTAACCAAGAGACCCAGTACTTC. Amino acid sequence: CSVPGINQETQYF.

This clonotype occurred a few times. The chain carries TRBV29-1 and TRBJ2-1, with D maybe TRBD2 (7 bases). Per germline, CDR1 SQVTM and CDR2 ANQGSEA. This CDR3 has 16 amino acids. V was shortened by 6 bases and J by 4 bases, with 22 bases between the two germline ends. The CDR3 loop reads CSVAPGGSVVYNEQFF. Here the CDR3 DNA reads TGCAGCGTGGCCCCGGGGGGCTCAGTGGTTTACAATGAGCAGTTCTTC.

This clonotype was seen only a few times. V and J are TRBV4-2 and TRBJ1-4; D might be TRBD1 (5 bases). This CDR3 has 16 residues. V lost 0 bases and J lost 0, with 8 bases in between. Germline CDR1 reads LGHNA; CDR2 reads YNFKEQ. CDR3: CASSQEGPATNEKLFF. CDR3 sequence (DNA): TGTGCCAGCAGCCAAGAGGGGCCGGCAACTAATGAAAAACTGTTTTTT.

This clonotype was seen only a few times. This CDR3 is CASSYREVTQYF. The DNA for the CDR3 is TGTGCCAGCAGTTATAGGGAAGTGACCCAGTACTTC. The rearrangement uses TRBV6-6 and TRBJ2-5, with D hard to call. Germline CDR1 reads MNHNY; CDR2 reads SVGAGI (reference sequence). The CDR3 extends over 12 amino acids. Trimming cost V 3 bases and J 7 bases, with 9 bases left between them.

This chain joins TRBV12-3 or TRBV12-4 and TRBJ2-7; the D gene is possibly TRBD1 (5 bases). This CDR3 contains 14 residues. V was pared by 3 bases and J by 0 bases, with 9 bases between. This CDR3 reads CASSFQGSSYEQYF. The CDR3 DNA sequence: TGTGCCAGCAGTTTTCAGGGTAGCTCCTACGAGCAGTACTTC.

The gene calls are TRBV3-1 and TRBJ2-2, with D tentatively TRBD1 (5 bases). CDR3 length: 14 residues. Germline V gene data show CDR1 as LGHDT and CDR2 as YNNKEL (reference sequence). V lost 1 base and J lost 7, with 10 bases in between. CDR3 region: CASSQVQGIGELFF. The CDR3 DNA is TGTGCCAGCAGCCAAGTCCAGGGTATCGGGGAGCTGTTTTTT.

This clonotype was counted at least ten times. The chain is built from TRBV4-3 and TRBJ2-2; D remains unclear. CDR3 length equals 15 residues. CDR1 is LGHNA, CDR2 YSLEER, per germline. The V gene lost 4 bases and the J gene lost 1 base, with 10 bases spanning the gap. The CDR3 sequence is CASSLGIRNTGELFF. The CDR3 DNA reads as TGCGCCAGCAGCCTAGGGATAAGGAACACCGGGGAGCTGTTTTTT.

V and J are TRBV28 and TRBJ2-3; 12 bases agree with TRBD2. Germline loops: CDR1 MDHEN, CDR2 SYDVKM. The CDR3 spans 16 residues. The V and J ends lost 4 bases and 8 bases, in that order; junction bases with no gene match: 10. The CDR3 DNA follows: TGTGCCAGCAGTTCGCCGCGGACTAGCGGGAACCGTACGCAGTATTTT. This codes for CASSSPRTSGNRTQYF.

This chain connects TRBV30 to TRBJ2-7; 8 bases fit TRBD1. The CDR3 extends over 12 amino acids. Per germline, CDR1 GTSNPN and CDR2 SVGIG (reference sequence). V was pared by 3 bases and J by 5 bases, with 3 bases of the junction left unmatched. The CDR3, as DNA: TGTGCCTGGAGAACAGGGGGGAACGAGCAGTACTTC. Amino acids: CAWRTGGNEQYF.

This clonotype occurred a few times. The chain joins TRBV21-1 to TRBJ2-7; the table names TRBD1, a call not compared with the DNA. TRBV21-1 is a pseudogene segment. CDR3 length: 14 residues. Here the CDR3 DNA reads TGTGCCAGCAGCAAAAGGACAGGGACTTACGAGCAGTACTTC. Its protein is CASSKRTGTYEQYF.

This sequence joins TRBV15 and TRBJ2-3; 11 bases align to TRBD2. Germline lookup yields CDR1 LNHNV and CDR2 YYDKDF (reference sequence). The CDR3 is 13 amino acids. V was clipped by 6 bases and J by 6 bases; unmatched bases: 2. The CDR3 is CATRTSGADTQYF. The DNA of the CDR3 is TGTGCCACCAGGACTAGCGGGGCTGATACGCAGTATTTT.

The sample holds a few counts of this clonotype. The chain carries TRBV24-1 and TRBJ2-7; a possible D gene is TRBD1 (6 bases). The germline gives CDR1 KGHDR, CDR2 SFDVKD. The CDR3 is 14 residues long. Trimming left V 4 bases short and J 3 bases short, with 12 bases between. The CDR3, as DNA: TGTGCCACCAGTGACCCGACAGGAAACTACGAGCAGTACTTC. Encoded protein: CATSDPTGNYEQYF.

The gene calls are TRBV28 and TRBJ2-7, with D possibly being TRBD2 (5 bases). From germline, CDR1 is MDHEN and CDR2 SYDVKM. V dropped 6 bases and J dropped 6 bases, with 12 bases sitting between them. The CDR3 runs to 12 residues. In DNA form, the CDR3 reads TGTGCCAGCAGACTAGGGAGTTTCGAGCAGTACTTC. Translating gives CASRLGSFEQYF.

This clonotype occurred many times. The chain joins TRBV4-3 to TRBJ2-2; either TRBD1 or TRBD2 may supply D (5 bases each). This CDR3 spans 14 amino acids. Trimming took off 0 bases at V and 10 bases at J, with 12 bases between the two ends. The germline V gene encodes CDR1 LGHNA and CDR2 YSLEER. The CDR3 DNA reads TGCGCCAGCAGCCAAGAAATTCAGGGAGTGGAGCTGTTTTTT. Residues: CASSQEIQGVELFF.